This T cell receptor (beta chain) is from a study of technical replicates of blood from a handful of donors. Repertoires were generated with immunoSEQ multiplex PCR, while TCRdb's copy carries only in-frame clones and drops some. This table has approximately 70,000 clones, about 98% appearing once. The CDR3 runs to 16 residues. The ends lost 4 bases at V and 5 bases at J; junction bases unmatched: 10. Germline V lookup: CDR1 SEHNR, CDR2 FQNEAQ (reference sequence). The material sequenced was T cells isolated from PBMCs. The V and J genes are TRBV7-9 and TRBJ1-1; 10 bases agree with TRBD1. The clonotype was recovered from a human donor in good health. The CDR3 sequence: CASSSLSGTGETEAFF. The CDR3 nucleotides read TGTGCCAGCAGCTCTCTATCCGGGACAGGGGAAACTGAAGCTTTCTTT.